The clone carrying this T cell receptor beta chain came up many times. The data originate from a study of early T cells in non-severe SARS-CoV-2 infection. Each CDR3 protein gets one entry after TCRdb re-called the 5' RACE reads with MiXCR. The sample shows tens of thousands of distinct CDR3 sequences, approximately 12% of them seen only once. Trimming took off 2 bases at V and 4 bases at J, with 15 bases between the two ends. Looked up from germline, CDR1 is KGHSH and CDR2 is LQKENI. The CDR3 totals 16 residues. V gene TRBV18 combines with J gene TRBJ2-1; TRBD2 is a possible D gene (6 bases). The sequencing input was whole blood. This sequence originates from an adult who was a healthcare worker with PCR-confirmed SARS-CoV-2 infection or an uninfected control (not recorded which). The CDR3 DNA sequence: TGTGCCAGCTCACCATTTAGCGGCCTAGGGTACAATGAGCAGTTCTTC. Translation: CASSPFSGLGYNEQFF.